This is a list of T cell receptor beta chains from one sample in a study of OX40 agonist ivuxolimab in advanced cancers. The table came from immunoSEQ multiplex PCR; TCRdb's copy has only in-frame clones and leaves some out. The table includes 55,000 to 75,000 clones, roughly 90% detected once. Specimen: CD4+ or CD8+ T cells sorted from blood, collected in a trial of the OX40 agonist ivuxolimab. The receptors here all came from an adult with an advanced solid tumor such as melanoma, head and neck, liver or kidney cancer. Each CDR3 is given with its conserved first and last residue. Not all rows give a size; the values are once, few, many and, for expanded clones, a class.

clone_size,v_call,cdr3_aa
.,TRBV5-1,CASSQGATGNTIYF
.,TRBV25-1,CASSVYLAGAETQYF
.,TRBV7-3,CASSPPPYNEQFF
.,TRBV18,CASSQRSGAEKLFF
.,TRBV7-6,CASSLQDYEQYF
few,TRBV14,CASSQATTGELFF
once,TRBV2,CASTSTGGEQYF
.,TRBV18,CASSPRDSSYEQYF
few,TRBV5-1,CASSLAGRGMETQYF
.,TRBV5-6,CASSWWSDRANTEAFF
.,TRBV19,CASSENEQFF
.,TRBV25-1,CASSQTGGNQPQHF
many,TRBV7-8,CASSLDYYEQYF
.,TRBV27,CASSSWTQSPYEQYF
.,TRBV25-1,CASSPWTRGDTQYF
once,TRBV11-3,CASAASGGVTGELFF
few,TRBV5-1,CASSLAGGEAFF
.,TRBV6-6,CASSYLVGRSYEQYF
.,TRBV7-6,CASSSGTGMNTEAFF
.,TRBV7-7,CASSSNRGQQETQYF
.,TRBV19,CASGSGQGRTNEKLFF
.,TRBV2,CASSVAVPPENTEAFF
.,TRBV7-2,CASSYSGGPADTQYF
.,TRBV5-1,CASSRGDGNTIYF
.,TRBV7-6,CASSLDKGVGAGVNTEAFF
.,TRBV2,CASSDRDGGEKLFF
.,TRBV28,CASSRGGSGKNIQYF
.,TRBV19,CASSRNRANTEAFF
.,TRBV7-3,CASSPRWGAGWYF
.,TRBV7-9,CASSLGTGNTQYF
.,TRBV7-3,CASSADAFAFYNEQFF
once,TRBV9,CASSPGPTGRTEAFF
.,TRBV5-1,CASSLGPRLAGGGETQYF
.,TRBV19,CASSPGSGLYEQYF
.,TRBV6-6,CASSYWEGNEQFF